Below are 4 T cell receptor beta chains sequenced from a single sample in a study of T cell repertoires in aging, cancer and after chemotherapy. A mixed TRB-A/B primer pool amplified rearranged TRB by multiplex touch-down PCR. MiXCR, run by TCRdb on the multiplex PCR reads, gives a single entry per CDR3 protein. The sample holds about 10,000 distinct CDR3 sequences, around 38% seen once. TCR beta rearrangements were amplified from peripheral blood genomic DNA. The sequencing sample was made of blood. The receptor set was obtained from a human donor in good health.

The rearrangement links TRBV7-2 to TRBJ2-7; no reliable D call. CDR1 and CDR2 from the germline V gene are SGHTA and FQGNSA. The length of the CDR3 is 15 residues. Trimming left V 3 bases short and J 1 base short, with 13 bases between. The CDR3 DNA is TGTGCCAGCAGCTTCAGTACAGTTGGGTCCTACGAGCAGTACTTC. As protein: CASSFSTVGSYEQYF.

The chain links TRBV30 to TRBJ1-2; 7 nucleotides match TRBD1. The germline V gene has CDR1 GTSNPN and CDR2 SVGIG (reference sequence). This CDR3 region has 12 residues. J lost 6 bases, V lost 3 bases, and 4 bases had no gene match. The CDR3 DNA reads as TGTGCCTGGAGAGGGACAGCGGATGGCTACACCTTC. This translates into CAWRGTADGYTF.

The chain is built from TRBV30 and TRBJ1-3, with unresolved D. The V and J ends lost 0 bases and 4 bases respectively, with 4 bases between them. The CDR3 has 12 amino acids. CDR1 GTSNPN and CDR2 SVGIG come from the germline V gene (reference sequence). CDR3 region: CAWSVSGNTIYF. DNA for the CDR3: TGTGCCTGGAGTGTCTCAGGAAACACCATATATTTT. The whole variable domain, remainder taken from reference TRBV30 and TRBJ1-3, is SQTIHQWPATLVQPVGSPLSLECTVEGTSNPNLYWYRQAAGRGLQLLFYSVGIGQISSEVPQNLSASRPQDRQFILSSKKLLLSDSGFYLCAWSVSGNTIYFGEGSWLTVV.

The rearrangement links TRBV5-6 to TRBJ2-7, with TRBD1 as a possible D gene (5 bases). From germline, CDR1 is SGHDT and CDR2 YYEEEE. Trimming cost V 1 base and J 0 bases, with 14 bases left between them. This CDR3 has 16 amino acids. CDR3 amino acids: CASSLFGDSPSYEQYF. DNA of the CDR3: TGTGCCAGCAGCTTGTTCGGAGACAGCCCCTCCTACGAGCAGTACTTC.